The clone carrying this T cell receptor beta chain was picked up a small number of times. Its target is unknown. These data come from a study of cytomegalovirus exposure and HLA in healthy donors. Study results and limitations: Reportedly, diagnosis of cytomegalovirus status by the classifier showed high specificity and sensitivity. Sequencing probably produced one cluster of sequence variants that were highly shared.

Trimming stripped 2 bases from V and 0 bases from J, with 9 bases between. Looked up from germline, CDR1 is SGHRS and CDR2 is YFSETQ. CDR3 length equals 15 residues. Primers for the PCR totalled 60 Vbeta and 13 Jbeta. Sequenced by immunoSEQ multiplex PCR; TCRdb stores in-frame clones only, minus some. Found here are around 190,000 clones, around 79% of them singletons; the top ten hold around 1.5%. The receptor's source is a woman aged 45-65 years in good health and CMV-seronegative. The chain is built from TRBV5-1 and TRBJ2-1, with D perhaps matching TRBD2 (6 bases). Sequencing was carried out using PBMCs. CDR3 region: CASSFSGRSYNEQFF. The CDR3 DNA sequence: TGCGCCAGCAGCTTTAGCGGCCGCTCCTACAATGAGCAGTTCTTC.